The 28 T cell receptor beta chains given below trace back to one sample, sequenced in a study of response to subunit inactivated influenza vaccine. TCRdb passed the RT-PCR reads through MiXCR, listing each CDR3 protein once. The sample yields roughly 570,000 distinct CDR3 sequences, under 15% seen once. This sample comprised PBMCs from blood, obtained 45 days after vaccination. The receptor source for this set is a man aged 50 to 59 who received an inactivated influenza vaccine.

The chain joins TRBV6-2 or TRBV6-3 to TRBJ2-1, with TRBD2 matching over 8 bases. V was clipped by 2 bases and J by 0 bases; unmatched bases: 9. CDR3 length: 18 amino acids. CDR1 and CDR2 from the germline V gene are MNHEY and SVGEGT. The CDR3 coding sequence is TGTGCCAGCAGTTACCCACCGGGTAGCGGGGTCTCCTACAATGAGCAGTTCTTC. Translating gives CASSYPPGSGVSYNEQFF.

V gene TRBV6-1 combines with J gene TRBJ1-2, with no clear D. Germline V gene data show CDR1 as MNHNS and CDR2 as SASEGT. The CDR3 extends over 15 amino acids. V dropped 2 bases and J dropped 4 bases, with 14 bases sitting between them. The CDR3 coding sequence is TGTGCCAGCAGTGAAACCCCGTATCTCGCCTATGGCTACACCTTC. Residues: CASSETPYLAYGYTF.

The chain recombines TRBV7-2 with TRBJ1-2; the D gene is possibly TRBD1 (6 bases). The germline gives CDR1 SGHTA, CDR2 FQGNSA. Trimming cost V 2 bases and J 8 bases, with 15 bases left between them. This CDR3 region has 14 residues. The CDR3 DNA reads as TGTGCCAGCAGCTTACCGGGGGCTTCTTACGGCTACACCTTC. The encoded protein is CASSLPGASYGYTF.

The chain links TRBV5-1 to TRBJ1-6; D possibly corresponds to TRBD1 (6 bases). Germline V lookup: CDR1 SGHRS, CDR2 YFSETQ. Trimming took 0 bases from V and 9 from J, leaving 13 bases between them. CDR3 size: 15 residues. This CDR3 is CASSLDGQKSSPLHF. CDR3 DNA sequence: TGCGCCAGCAGCTTGGACGGACAGAAATCTTCACCCCTCCACTTT.

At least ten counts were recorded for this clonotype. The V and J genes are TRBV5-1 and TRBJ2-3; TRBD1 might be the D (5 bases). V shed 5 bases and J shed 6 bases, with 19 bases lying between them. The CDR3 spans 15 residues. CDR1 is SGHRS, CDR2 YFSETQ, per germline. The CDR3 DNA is TGCGCCAGCAGACTGGACACGGGCACCGGCGATACGCAGTATTTT. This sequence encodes CASRLDTGTGDTQYF.

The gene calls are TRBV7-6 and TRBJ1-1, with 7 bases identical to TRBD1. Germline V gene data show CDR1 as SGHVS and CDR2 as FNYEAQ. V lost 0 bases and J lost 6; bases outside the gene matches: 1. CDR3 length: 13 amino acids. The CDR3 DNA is TGTGCCAGCAGCTTAGCGCAGGGGGCTGAAGCTTTCTTT. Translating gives CASSLAQGAEAFF.

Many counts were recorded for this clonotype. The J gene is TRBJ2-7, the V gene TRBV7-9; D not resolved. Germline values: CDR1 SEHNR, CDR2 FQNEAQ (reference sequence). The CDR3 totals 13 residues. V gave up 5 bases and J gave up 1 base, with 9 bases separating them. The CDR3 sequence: CASSPPRSYEQYF. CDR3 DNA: TGTGCCAGCAGCCCCCCCCGGTCCTACGAGCAGTACTTC.

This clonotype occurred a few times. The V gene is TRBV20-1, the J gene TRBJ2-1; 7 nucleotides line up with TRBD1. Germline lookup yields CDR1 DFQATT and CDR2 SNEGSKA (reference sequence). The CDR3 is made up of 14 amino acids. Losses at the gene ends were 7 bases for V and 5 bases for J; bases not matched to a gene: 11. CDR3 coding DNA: TGCAGTGTTCGGACAGGCCCCCTGGACAATGAGCAGTTCTTC. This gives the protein CSVRTGPLDNEQFF.

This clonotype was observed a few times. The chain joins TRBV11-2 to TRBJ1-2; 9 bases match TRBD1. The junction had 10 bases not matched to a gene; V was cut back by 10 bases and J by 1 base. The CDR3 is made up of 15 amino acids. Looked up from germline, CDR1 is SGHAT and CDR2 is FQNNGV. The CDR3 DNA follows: TGTGCCATTTTCGAACCGGGACAGGGTAACTATGGCTACACCTTC. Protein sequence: CAIFEPGQGNYGYTF.

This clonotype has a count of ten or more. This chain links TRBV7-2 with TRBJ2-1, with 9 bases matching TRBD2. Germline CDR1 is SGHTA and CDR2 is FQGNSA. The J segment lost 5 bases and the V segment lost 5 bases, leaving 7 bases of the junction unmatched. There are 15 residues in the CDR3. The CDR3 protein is CASSPTRLADNEQFF. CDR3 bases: TGTGCCAGCAGCCCCACCCGACTAGCGGACAATGAGCAGTTCTTC. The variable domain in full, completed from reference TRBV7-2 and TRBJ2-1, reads GAGVSQSPSNKVTEKGKDVELRCDPISGHTALYWYRQSLGQGLEFLIYFQGNSAPDKSGLPSDRFSAERTGGSVSTLTIQRTQQEDSAVYLCASSPTRLADNEQFFGPGTRLTVL.

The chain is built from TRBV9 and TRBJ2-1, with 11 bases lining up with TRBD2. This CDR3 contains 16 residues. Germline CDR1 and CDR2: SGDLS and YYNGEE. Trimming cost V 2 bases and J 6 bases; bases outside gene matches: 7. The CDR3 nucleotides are TGTGCCAGCAGCGTGCAGATAGCGGGGGGGCGCAATGAGCAGTTCTTC. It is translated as CASSVQIAGGRNEQFF.

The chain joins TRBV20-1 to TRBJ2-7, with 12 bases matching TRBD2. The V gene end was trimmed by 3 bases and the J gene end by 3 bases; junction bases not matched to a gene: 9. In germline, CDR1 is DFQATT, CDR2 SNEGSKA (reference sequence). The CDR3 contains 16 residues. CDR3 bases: TGCAGTGCTAGCGGCGCTAGCGGGGGGGCGAGCTACGAGCAGTACTTC. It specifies CSASGASGGASYEQYF.

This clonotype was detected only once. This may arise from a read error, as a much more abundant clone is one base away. As DNA, the CDR3 is TGCAGCGTTGGCGGGAACTCCTACGAGCAGTACTTC. Translation: CSVGGNSYEQYF. The chain carries TRBV29-1 and TRBJ2-7; possible D gene TRBD2, 6 bases. CDR1 and CDR2 (germline): SQVTM, ANQGSEA. This CDR3 contains 12 residues. V was cut by 4 bases and J by 0 bases, with 7 bases left in between.

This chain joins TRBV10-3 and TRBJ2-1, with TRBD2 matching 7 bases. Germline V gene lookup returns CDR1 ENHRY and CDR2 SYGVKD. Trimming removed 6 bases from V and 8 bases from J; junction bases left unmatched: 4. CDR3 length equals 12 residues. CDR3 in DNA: TGTGCCATCAGGGGGGGAGGGGATGAGCAGTTCTTC. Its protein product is CAIRGGGDEQFF.

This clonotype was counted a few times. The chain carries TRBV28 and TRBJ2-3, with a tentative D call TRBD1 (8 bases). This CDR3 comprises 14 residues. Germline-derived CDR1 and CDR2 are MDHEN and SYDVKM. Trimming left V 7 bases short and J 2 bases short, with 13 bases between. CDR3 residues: CASNRGGSTDTQYF. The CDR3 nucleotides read TGTGCCAGCAACAGGGGGGGATCCACAGATACGCAGTATTTT.

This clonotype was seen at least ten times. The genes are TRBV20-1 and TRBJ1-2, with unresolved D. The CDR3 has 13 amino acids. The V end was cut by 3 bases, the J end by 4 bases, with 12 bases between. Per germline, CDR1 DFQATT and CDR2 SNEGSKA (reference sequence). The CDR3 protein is CSASEPGFYGYTF. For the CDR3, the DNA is TGCAGTGCTAGTGAACCGGGCTTCTATGGCTACACCTTC.

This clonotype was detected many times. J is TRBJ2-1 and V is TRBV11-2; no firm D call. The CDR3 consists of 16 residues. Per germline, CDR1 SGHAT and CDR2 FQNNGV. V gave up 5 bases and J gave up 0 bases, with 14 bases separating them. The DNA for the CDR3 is TGTGCCAGCAGCCCGCAAGCGTTGAGCTCCTACAATGAGCAGTTCTTC. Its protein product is CASSPQALSSYNEQFF.

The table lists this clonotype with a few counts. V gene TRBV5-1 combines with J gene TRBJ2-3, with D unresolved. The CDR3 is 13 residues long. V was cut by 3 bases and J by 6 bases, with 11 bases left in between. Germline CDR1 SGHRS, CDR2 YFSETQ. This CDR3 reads CASSSALGDTQYF. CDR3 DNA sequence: TGCGCCAGCAGCTCGGCCTTGGGGGATACGCAGTATTTT.

In DNA form, the CDR3 reads TGCGCCAGCAGCCCGGGCAGGGGCAATGCCGGGGAGCTGTTTTTT. It codes for CASSPGRGNAGELFF. V and J are TRBV4-3 and TRBJ2-2, with D maybe TRBD1 (6 bases). The CDR3 has 15 residues. The V end lost 4 bases, the J end lost 6 bases, and 15 bases lay between the germline ends. Germline V CDR1 and CDR2: LGHNA, YSLEER.

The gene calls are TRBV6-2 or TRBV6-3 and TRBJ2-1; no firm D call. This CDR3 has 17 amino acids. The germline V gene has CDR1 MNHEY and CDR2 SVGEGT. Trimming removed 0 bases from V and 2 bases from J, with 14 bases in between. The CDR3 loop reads CASSYSIVRATYNEQFF. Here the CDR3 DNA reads TGTGCCAGCAGTTACTCGATCGTCAGAGCTACCTACAATGAGCAGTTCTTC.

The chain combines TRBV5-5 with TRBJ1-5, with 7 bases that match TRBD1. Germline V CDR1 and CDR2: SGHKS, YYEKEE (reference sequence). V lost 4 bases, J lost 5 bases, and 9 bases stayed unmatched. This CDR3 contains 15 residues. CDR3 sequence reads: CASSRTGDVDQPQHF. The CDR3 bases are TGTGCCAGCAGCCGAACAGGGGATGTCGATCAGCCCCAGCATTTT.

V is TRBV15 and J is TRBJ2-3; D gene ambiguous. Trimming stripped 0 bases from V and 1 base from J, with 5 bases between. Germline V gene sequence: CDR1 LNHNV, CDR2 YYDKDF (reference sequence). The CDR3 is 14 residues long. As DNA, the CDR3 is TGTGCCACCAGCAGAGATCGCGGCACAGATACGCAGTATTTT. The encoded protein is CATSRDRGTDTQYF. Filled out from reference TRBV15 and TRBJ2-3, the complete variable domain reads DAMVIQNPRYQVTQFGKPVTLSCSQTLNHNVMYWYQQKSSQAPKLLFHYYDKDFNNEADTPDNFQSRRPNTSFCFLDIRSPGLGDTAMYLCATSRDRGTDTQYFGPGTRLTVL.

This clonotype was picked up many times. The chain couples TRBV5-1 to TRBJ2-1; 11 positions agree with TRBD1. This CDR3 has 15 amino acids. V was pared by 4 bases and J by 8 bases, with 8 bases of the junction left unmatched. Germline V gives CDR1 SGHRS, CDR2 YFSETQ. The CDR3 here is CASSHRDRGYHEQFF. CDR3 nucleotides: TGCGCCAGCAGCCACCGGGACAGGGGGTATCATGAGCAGTTCTTC.

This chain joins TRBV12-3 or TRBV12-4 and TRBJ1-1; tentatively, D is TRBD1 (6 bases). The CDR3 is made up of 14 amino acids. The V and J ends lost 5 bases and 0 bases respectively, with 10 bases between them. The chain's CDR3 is CASSLGHLNTEAFF. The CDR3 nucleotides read TGTGCCAGCAGTCTGGGACACCTGAACACTGAAGCTTTCTTT.

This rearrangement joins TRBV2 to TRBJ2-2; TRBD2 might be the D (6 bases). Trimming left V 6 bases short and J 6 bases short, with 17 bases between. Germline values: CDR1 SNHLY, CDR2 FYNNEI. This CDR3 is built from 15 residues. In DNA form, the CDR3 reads TGTGCCAGCAGCCGGACTATTTGGGAGGCCGGGGAGCTGTTTTTT. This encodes CASSRTIWEAGELFF. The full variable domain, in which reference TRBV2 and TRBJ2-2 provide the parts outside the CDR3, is EPEVTQTPSHQVTQMGQEVILRCVPISNHLYFYWYRQILGQKVEFLVSFYNNEISEKSEIFDDQFSVERPDGSNFTLKIRSTKLEDSAMYFCASSRTIWEAGELFFGEGSRLTVL.

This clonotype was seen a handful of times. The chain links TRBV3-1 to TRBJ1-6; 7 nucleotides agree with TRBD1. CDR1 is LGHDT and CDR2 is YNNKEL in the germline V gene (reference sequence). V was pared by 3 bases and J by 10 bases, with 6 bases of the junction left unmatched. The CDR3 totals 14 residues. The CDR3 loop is CASSQMAQGSPLHF. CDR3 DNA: TGTGCCAGCAGCCAGATGGCACAGGGGTCACCCCTCCACTTT.

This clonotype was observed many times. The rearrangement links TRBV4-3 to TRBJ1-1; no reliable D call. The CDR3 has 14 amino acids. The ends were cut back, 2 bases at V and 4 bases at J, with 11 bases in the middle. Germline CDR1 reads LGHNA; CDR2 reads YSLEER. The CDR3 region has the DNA TGCGCCAGCAGCCAATCTGGAGGGATCACTGAAGCTTTCTTT. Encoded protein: CASSQSGGITEAFF.

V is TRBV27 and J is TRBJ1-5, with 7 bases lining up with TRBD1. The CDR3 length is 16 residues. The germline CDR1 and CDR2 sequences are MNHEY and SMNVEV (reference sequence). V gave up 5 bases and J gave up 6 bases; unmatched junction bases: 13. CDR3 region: CASSAGTDGFGQPQHF. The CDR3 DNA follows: TGTGCCAGCAGTGCCGGGACAGACGGGTTCGGTCAGCCCCAGCATTTT.